This T cell receptor beta chain was recorded in a study of response to subunit inactivated influenza vaccine. Study-wide findings and caveats: Few additional T cells are recruited per seasonal influenza vaccination, authors suggested.

Worth noting for this clonotype: Its specificity is unknown.

TCRdb itself ran the RT-PCR reads through MiXCR, one entry per CDR3 protein. Of about 650,000 distinct CDR3 sequences in the sample, around 16% are singletons; the top ten hold under 14%. The germline CDR1 and CDR2 sequences are MNHNS and SASEGT. The CDR3 is 13 amino acids. V lost 6 bases to trimming and J lost 7 bases, with 15 bases between them. The chain joins TRBV6-1 to TRBJ2-5; D possibly corresponds to TRBD1 (5 bases). The clonotype comes from a man aged 50-59 years who received an inactivated influenza vaccine. The specimen comprised PBMCs from blood, sampled approximately 12 days after vaccination. The CDR3 DNA follows: TGTGCCAGCAGGCCACAGGAACCCGGGACCCAGTACTTC. This gives the protein CASRPQEPGTQYF.